Listed here are 18 T cell receptor beta chains from one sample, sequenced in a study of human T cells and chemical hapten exposure. Stated time point: pre-sensitization, week 0. Specified treatment: therapeutic diphenylcyclopropenone sensitization with weekly scalp DPC. Via MiXCR, TCRdb re-called the RACE reads, giving one row per CDR3 protein. Of roughly 260,000 distinct CDR3 sequences in the sample, roughly 8.9% were seen once. Sequenced material: whole blood, taken in connection with sensitization to the hapten diphenylcyclopropenone (DPC). These receptors came from a woman between 40 and 50 years old with alopecia areata. Some clones in this sample may be carry-over from other donors' samples.

This clonotype was detected once. This sequence may be a read error, since a much larger clone differs from it by one base. This chain links TRBV6-5 with TRBJ1-5, with 8 bases lining up with TRBD1. With V trimmed by 6 bases and J by 5 bases, 12 bases remained unmatched. The germline V gene has CDR1 MNHEY and CDR2 SVGAGI. The CDR3 runs 16 residues. CDR3 in amino acids: CASRTGANLNHQPQHF. CDR3 DNA: TGTGCCAGCAGGACAGGGGCTAACCTTAACCATCAGCCCCAGCATTTT.

This clonotype occurred a few times. The chain carries TRBV20-1 and TRBJ2-5; 8 bases are a match to TRBD2. CDR3 length equals 12 residues. CDR1 and CDR2 (germline): DFQATT, SNEGSKA (reference sequence). The junction had 3 bases not matched to a gene; V was cut back by 7 bases and J by 2 bases. In nucleotides, the CDR3 is TGCAGTGGGCGGGAGGCACAAGAGACCCAGTACTTC. Translation gives CSGREAQETQYF.

This clonotype was seen a handful of times. The chain couples TRBV2 to TRBJ2-1; D is ambiguous. The CDR3 is 14 amino acids. V was clipped by 4 bases and J by 0 bases, with 7 bases between them. Germline V gene lookup returns CDR1 SNHLY and CDR2 FYNNEI. The CDR3 loop is CASSVGSSYNEQFF. CDR3 DNA: TGTGCCAGCAGTGTGGGTAGCTCCTACAATGAGCAGTTCTTC.

This clonotype was counted a single time. This rearrangement joins TRBV2 to TRBJ2-1, with 12 nucleotides matching TRBD2. Per germline, CDR1 SNHLY and CDR2 FYNNEI. CDR3 length: 15 residues. V lost 5 bases, J lost 7 bases, and 6 bases stayed unmatched. The CDR3 loop is CASSIELAGGNEQFF. CDR3 DNA sequence: TGTGCCAGCAGTATAGAACTAGCGGGAGGAAATGAGCAGTTCTTC.

This chain connects TRBV6-2 or TRBV6-3 to TRBJ2-5; 7 bases align to TRBD1. This CDR3 spans 15 amino acids. Germline CDR1 and CDR2: MNHEY and SVGEGT. The V and J ends lost 5 bases and 4 bases, in that order; junction bases with no gene match: 10. CDR3 coding DNA: TGTGCCAGCAGTCGCAGGTGGACAGGAGGAGAGACCCAGTACTTC. This codes for CASSRRWTGGETQYF.

CDR3 nucleotides: TGTGCCAGCAGCCCCGAGGGATCCTACAATGAGCAGTTCTTC. Protein: CASSPEGSYNEQFF. This rearrangement joins TRBV7-9 to TRBJ2-1; possibly TRBD2 for D (5 bases). The CDR3 is 14 amino acids. Trimming left V 5 bases short and J 1 base short, with 9 bases between. Looked up from germline, CDR1 is SEHNR and CDR2 is FQNEAQ (reference sequence).

On this clonotype: At one of its ends the junction is not consistent with the germline gene, which may arise from a read error. The V and J genes are TRBV28 and TRBJ1-1, with D perhaps matching TRBD1 (6 bases). CDR1 is MDHEN and CDR2 is SYDVKM in the germline V gene. The CDR3 consists of 14 residues. CDR3 amino acids: CASSSHDRNTESFF. The CDR3 DNA is TGTGCCAGCAGTTCACACGACAGGAACACTGAATCTTTCTTT.

This clonotype was counted only a few times. The genes are TRBV20-1 and TRBJ2-7; no definite D call. V was pared by 4 bases and J by 0 bases, with 19 bases between. Germline V gene sequence: CDR1 DFQATT, CDR2 SNEGSKA (reference sequence). CDR3 size: 16 residues. CDR3 amino acids: CSAKRYLAQVSYEQYF. The CDR3 DNA sequence: TGCAGTGCTAAACGATACCTTGCTCAGGTCTCCTACGAGCAGTACTTC.

At least ten counts were recorded for this clonotype. This chain uses TRBV12-3 or TRBV12-4 with TRBJ2-7; D is possibly TRBD2 (5 bases). The V end was cut by 0 bases, the J end by 7 bases, with 16 bases between. The CDR3 has 15 residues. The CDR3 DNA reads TGTGCCAGCAGTTTAGCGGACTCGAAGTTGGCGGAGCAGTACTTC. The encoded protein is CASSLADSKLAEQYF.

This clonotype was seen more than once but under ten times. V is TRBV7-2 and J is TRBJ2-7; a possible D gene is TRBD1 (6 bases). The ends were cut back, 4 bases at V and 0 bases at J, with 13 bases in the middle. The CDR3 is 15 residues long. CDR1 and CDR2 from the germline V gene are SGHTA and FQGNSA. In DNA, the CDR3 is TGTGCCAGCAGCTCATCGGGACACCACTCCTACGAGCAGTACTTC. This encodes CASSSSGHHSYEQYF. Based on the CDR3 plus reference TRBV7-2 and TRBJ2-7, the full variable domain is GAGVSQSPSNKVTEKGKDVELRCDPISGHTALYWYRQSLGQGLEFLIYFQGNSAPDKSGLPSDRFSAERTGGSVSTLTIQRTQQEDSAVYLCASSSSGHHSYEQYFGPGTRLTVT.

This clonotype showed up just once. V gene TRBV5-1 combines with J gene TRBJ2-2; 9 bases fit TRBD2. V shed 2 bases, J shed 3 bases, and the junction held 11 bases outside the gene matches. Per germline, CDR1 SGHRS and CDR2 YFSETQ. This CDR3 has 18 amino acids. The CDR3 DNA follows: TGCGCCAGCAGCTTCCCCCTCGCGGGAGGGAGGTACACCGGGGAGCTGTTTTTT. It translates to CASSFPLAGGRYTGELFF.

This chain connects TRBV6-4 to TRBJ1-5; no reliable D call. Germline V gives CDR1 MRHNA, CDR2 SNTAGT. V dropped 8 bases and J dropped 10 bases, with 18 bases sitting between them. The CDR3 contains 13 residues. Here the CDR3 reads CASAGETGQPQHF. The CDR3 nucleotides read TGTGCCAGCGCAGGAGAGACGGGTCAACCCCAGCATTTT.

This clonotype has just a few counts. CDR3 loop: CSASDGGRGSTQYF. CDR3 DNA: TGCAGTGCTAGTGACGGCGGGAGGGGGAGTACGCAGTATTTT. The chain has TRBV20-1 and TRBJ2-3; TRBD2 matches at 9 bases. The ends lost 3 bases at V and 8 bases at J; junction bases unmatched: 9. Germline V gene data show CDR1 as DFQATT and CDR2 as SNEGSKA (reference sequence). The CDR3 loop spans 14 amino acids.

This clonotype was observed a few times. The chain has TRBV29-1 and TRBJ2-1; D gene unclear. The germline CDR1 and CDR2 sequences are SQVTM and ANQGSEA. CDR3 length: 14 amino acids. Trimming stripped 3 bases from V and 0 bases from J, with 9 bases between. CDR3 protein: CSVEAESSYNEQFF. CDR3 in DNA: TGCAGCGTTGAGGCGGAAAGCTCCTACAATGAGCAGTTCTTC.

At least ten counts were recorded for this clonotype. The rearrangement joins TRBV27 to TRBJ2-1; 8 bases are shared with TRBD2. The germline CDR1 and CDR2 sequences are MNHEY and SMNVEV (reference sequence). This CDR3 comprises 14 residues. V shed 6 bases and J 5 bases; nucleotides not matched to a gene: 6. CDR3 residues: CASRTGTRHNEQFF. CDR3 in DNA: TGTGCCAGCAGAACAGGGACTAGACACAATGAGCAGTTCTTC.

This clonotype has only a few counts. This sequence joins TRBV7-8 and TRBJ2-7, with a weak D call TRBD1 (6 bases). V was pared by 2 bases and J by 2 bases, with 13 bases between. The CDR3 sequence is 15 residues long. Germline loops: CDR1 SGHVS, CDR2 FQNEAQ. The CDR3 region is CASSLYSGTTYEQYF. DNA of the CDR3: TGTGCCAGCAGCTTATATTCCGGGACAACCTACGAGCAGTACTTC.

This clonotype was counted a few times. The chain couples TRBV12-3 or TRBV12-4 to TRBJ2-1, with 7 bases fitting TRBD2. V was clipped by 3 bases and J by 3 bases; unmatched bases: 5. This CDR3 contains 15 residues. This CDR3 reads CASSLDPSGYNEQFF. CDR3 nucleotide sequence: TGTGCCAGCAGTTTGGACCCTAGCGGCTACAATGAGCAGTTCTTC.

In this sample, this clonotype turned up a few times. This chain's CDR3 is CASSLWGGLAFTDTQYF. The CDR3 coding sequence is TGTGCCAGCAGTTTATGGGGTGGACTAGCTTTCACAGATACGCAGTATTTT. The chain is built from TRBV28 and TRBJ2-3; 8 nucleotides line up with TRBD2. The J segment lost 2 bases and the V segment lost 0 bases, leaving 7 bases of the junction unmatched. This CDR3 has 17 amino acids. Per germline, CDR1 MDHEN and CDR2 SYDVKM.